These 19 T cell receptor beta chains were sequenced from one sample in a study of cytomegalovirus exposure and HLA in healthy donors. 60 Vbeta and 13 Jbeta primers were used in PCR. Profiling relied on immunoSEQ multiplex PCR, and the TCRdb table lists in-frame clones only, not all of them. The sample comprises roughly 200,000 clones, about 9% of which are singletons, and over 1% rests with the top ten. The sample consisted of PBMCs. All receptors come from a woman aged 25 to 39 in good health and CMV-seropositive.

The chain combines TRBV10-2 with TRBJ1-5; D might be TRBD1 (5 bases). Trimming took 4 bases from V and 2 from J, leaving 30 bases between them. The CDR3 covers 21 residues. Germline V gene lookup returns CDR1 WSHSY and CDR2 SAAADI. CDR3 sequence: CASSASGGFLGHRSGNQPQHF. The CDR3, as DNA: TGCGCCAGCAGTGCCTCGGGGGGTTTTCTCGGACATCGGTCGGGCAATCAGCCCCAGCATTTT.

The sample holds a few counts of this clone. This chain connects TRBV5-5 to TRBJ2-3; D is perhaps TRBD1 (6 bases). The CDR3 covers 16 residues. CDR1 and CDR2 (germline): SGHKS, YYEKEE (reference sequence). V dropped 4 bases and J dropped 4 bases, with 19 bases sitting between them. The CDR3 region is CASSPGGRGRADTQYF. CDR3 coding DNA: TGTGCCAGCAGCCCTGGAGGCAGGGGCCGGGCAGATACGCAGTATTTT.

The chain uses TRBV7-9 and TRBJ1-1, with 7 bases identical to TRBD1. CDR3 length equals 16 residues. Losses at the gene ends were 5 bases for V and 3 bases for J; bases not matched to a gene: 12. Germline CDR1 reads SEHNR; CDR2 reads FQNEAQ (reference sequence). The DNA of the CDR3 is TGTGCCAGCAGCCTTGACAGGGTGGAAGTGTACACTGAAGCTTTCTTT. Its protein product is CASSLDRVEVYTEAFF. The full variable domain, rest sourced from reference TRBV7-9 and TRBJ1-1, is DTGVSQNPRHKITKRGQNVTFRCDPISEHNRLYWYRQTLGQGPEFLTYFQNEAQLEKSRLLSDRFSAERPKGSFSTLEIQRTEQGDSAMYLCASSLDRVEVYTEAFFGQGTRLTVV.

V is TRBV6-5 and J is TRBJ2-7, with 7 bases identical to TRBD2. The CDR3 contains 15 residues. V dropped 4 bases and J dropped 7; count of bases not matched to a gene: 13. Germline CDR1 and CDR2: MNHEY and SVGAGI. CDR3 region: CASSFKLAPEGEQYF. In DNA form, the CDR3 reads TGTGCCAGCAGTTTCAAACTAGCGCCCGAGGGGGAGCAGTACTTC.

This clone has more than one count but fewer than ten. The chain links TRBV6-1 to TRBJ2-7; 10 nucleotides align to TRBD1. The CDR3 is 16 residues long. Germline V gene sequence: CDR1 MNHNS, CDR2 SASEGT. V lost 3 bases to trimming and J lost 6 bases; unmatched junction nucleotides: 11. The CDR3 sequence: CASSETGTGDTAEQYF. CDR3 in DNA: TGTGCCAGCAGTGAGACCGGGACAGGGGATACGGCCGAGCAGTACTTC.

This clone appeared a few times. The genes are TRBV2 and TRBJ2-5; 10 bases fit TRBD1. The J call may be wrong; the DNA end is better matched by TRBJ2-7. Germline V lookup: CDR1 SNHLY, CDR2 FYNNEI. The CDR3 length is 15 residues. The CDR3 reads CASTPPGQGIHEQYF. The DNA of the CDR3 is TGTGCCAGCACTCCCCCGGGACAGGGGATCCACGAGCAGTACTTC.

This clone was observed a few times. This chain uses TRBV19 with TRBJ1-3; D perhaps matches TRBD1 (5 bases). From germline, CDR1 is LNHDA and CDR2 SQIVND (reference sequence). Trimming removed 6 bases from V and 0 bases from J, with 12 bases in between. The CDR3 extends over 15 amino acids. The CDR3 DNA reads TGTGCCAGTAGGACGCAGGGATTCTCTGGAAACACCATATATTTT. This codes for CASRTQGFSGNTIYF.

In this sample, this clone turned up a few times. The V call is TRBV29-1, the J call TRBJ2-7, with 15 positions matching TRBD2. This CDR3 comprises 20 residues. J gave up 4 bases and V 4 bases, and 20 bases lay outside the gene matches. Germline CDR1 reads SQVTM; CDR2 reads ANQGSEA. CDR3 in amino acids: CSVVRVDISWTSGRAYEQYF. DNA for the CDR3: TGCAGCGTTGTCAGGGTCGATATTAGTTGGACTAGCGGGAGGGCGTACGAGCAGTACTTC.

The chain couples TRBV9 to TRBJ1-2, with a tentative D call TRBD1 (5 bases). V lost 0 bases to trimming and J lost 3 bases, with 9 bases between them. From germline, CDR1 is SGDLS and CDR2 YYNGEE. CDR3 length: 14 amino acids. In nucleotides, the CDR3 is TGTGCCAGCAGCGTAGACAGGTTTGACTATGGCTACACCTTC. This sequence encodes CASSVDRFDYGYTF.

The chain has TRBV18 and TRBJ2-5; D gene ambiguous. Trimming shortened V by 1 base and J by 5 bases, and 8 bases separated the two germline ends. Germline V lookup: CDR1 KGHSH, CDR2 LQKENI. The CDR3 contains 13 residues. The CDR3 is CASSPQVEETQYF. DNA for the CDR3: TGTGCCAGCTCACCACAAGTAGAGGAGACCCAGTACTTC.

This rearrangement joins TRBV7-2 to TRBJ2-3, with TRBD2 identical over 7 bases. From germline, CDR1 is SGHTA and CDR2 FQGNSA. The CDR3 sequence is 18 residues long. The junction had 13 bases not matched to a gene; V was cut back by 4 bases and J by 0 bases. The CDR3 here is CASSSPGSSGSSTDTQYF. The CDR3 coding sequence is TGTGCCAGCAGCTCGCCCGGATCTAGCGGTTCTAGCACAGATACGCAGTATTTT. Full variable domain (remainder filled in from reference TRBV7-2 and TRBJ2-3): GAGVSQSPSNKVTEKGKDVELRCDPISGHTALYWYRQSLGQGLEFLIYFQGNSAPDKSGLPSDRFSAERTGGSVSTLTIQRTQQEDSAVYLCASSSPGSSGSSTDTQYFGPGTRLTVL.

This clone was recorded a few times. CDR3 bases: TGCAGCGTGAGCTCTAAAGGGGGCCCCTATGGCTACACCTTC. Translating it yields CSVSSKGGPYGYTF. The chain uses TRBV29-1 and TRBJ1-2, with 7 bases matching TRBD1. The J segment lost 4 bases and the V segment lost 6 bases, leaving 11 bases of the junction unmatched. This CDR3 is 14 amino acids long. In germline, CDR1 is SQVTM, CDR2 ANQGSEA.

This rearrangement joins TRBV5-1 to TRBJ2-7; D might be TRBD1 (8 bases). The CDR3 length is 15 residues. Trimming cost V 4 bases and J 3 bases, with 17 bases left between them. Germline assignment: CDR1 SGHRS and CDR2 YFSETQ. CDR3 in DNA: TGCGCCAGCAGCCAGTCTACAGGGGGGGACTACGAGCAGTACTTC. Its translation is CASSQSTGGDYEQYF. Full variable domain (outside the CDR3, taken from reference TRBV5-1 and TRBJ2-7): KAGVTQTPRYLIKTRGQQVTLSCSPISGHRSVSWYQQTPGQGLQFLFEYFSETQRNKGNFPGRFSGRQFSNSRSEMNVSTLELGDSALYLCASSQSTGGDYEQYFGPGTRLTVT.

The V and J genes are TRBV5-1 and TRBJ2-1, with D tentatively TRBD2 (6 bases). The CDR3 is made up of 15 amino acids. Germline values: CDR1 SGHRS, CDR2 YFSETQ. V gave up 3 bases and J gave up 2 bases, with 12 bases separating them. CDR3 DNA sequence: TGCGCCAGCAGCTCCTCTGCGGGGACCTACAATGAGCAGTTCTTC. Protein: CASSSSAGTYNEQFF.

The chain joins TRBV7-7 to TRBJ2-7; 9 bases map to TRBD1. Trimming took 5 bases from V and 3 from J; bases not matched to a gene: 8. The CDR3 extends over 15 amino acids. The V gene's germline CDR1 is SSHAT and CDR2 FNYEAQ (reference sequence). CDR3 coding DNA: TGTGCCAGCAGCCCAGGGACAGGGCCCGGCTACGAGCAGTACTTC. It yields the protein CASSPGTGPGYEQYF.

This clone occurred a few times. This chain links TRBV6-1 with TRBJ2-3; 9 nucleotides line up with TRBD2. This CDR3 contains 15 residues. Per germline, CDR1 MNHNS and CDR2 SASEGT. V lost 3 bases and J lost 2; bases outside the gene matches: 3. The CDR3 here is CASSETSGPTDTQYF. The CDR3 nucleotides read TGTGCCAGCAGTGAGACTAGCGGACCCACAGATACGCAGTATTTT.

This clone has a handful of counts. The junction and the germline gene differ at one end; a read error may be behind it. The chain has TRBV2 and TRBJ1-2; D not resolved. Germline loops: CDR1 SNHLY, CDR2 FYNNEI. This CDR3 is built from 10 residues. CDR3 amino acids: CASSEGAVSF. Here the CDR3 DNA reads TGTGCCAGCTCCGAGGGAGCAGTGTCATTC.

This clone was recorded a few times. This rearrangement joins TRBV6-6 to TRBJ1-2, with 7 nucleotides matching TRBD1. This CDR3 contains 13 residues. Germline CDR1 MNHNY, CDR2 SVGAGI (reference sequence). V shed 0 bases, J shed 11 bases, and the junction held 6 bases outside the gene matches. CDR3 residues: CASSYSDDREYTF. DNA for the CDR3: TGTGCCAGCAGTTACTCGGACGACAGGGAATACACCTTC.

A few counts support this clone. The gene calls are TRBV5-4 and TRBJ2-7; a weak D match, TRBD2 (6 bases). CDR3 length equals 15 residues. The germline V gene encodes CDR1 SGHNT and CDR2 YYREEE (reference sequence). Deletions cut 5 bases from V and 6 bases from J, with 21 bases between. The CDR3 here is CASSSGTRPVGEQYF. The DNA of the CDR3 is TGTGCCAGCAGTTCCGGGACTCGGCCGGTCGGCGAGCAGTACTTC.